These 30 T cell receptor beta chains were all obtained from the same sample, sequenced in a study of blood T cell repertoires in COVID-19. The repertoire was sequenced with immunoSEQ multiplex PCR; TCRdb's copy has only in-frame clones and lacks some. Among more than 40,000 clones listed, around 83% were seen once. Sequencing input: peripheral blood. The receptors come from a human donor with acute or convalescent COVID-19. The donor label of this sample is uncertain.

This clone was counted once. This chain joins TRBV7-6 and TRBJ2-5, with a tentative D call TRBD2 (7 bases). The germline V gene encodes CDR1 SGHVS and CDR2 FNYEAQ. The CDR3 length is 13 residues. Between the trimmed V and J ends, which lost 7 bases and 4 bases, there was a span of 13 bases. The CDR3: CASKGGTVETQYF. CDR3 coding DNA: TGTGCCAGCAAGGGGGGGACTGTAGAGACCCAGTACTTC.

V gene TRBV7-9 combines with J gene TRBJ1-1; D not certain. The length of the CDR3 is 15 residues. Deletions cut 2 bases from V and 1 base from J, with 11 bases between. Germline assignment: CDR1 SEHNR and CDR2 FQNEAQ (reference sequence). CDR3 DNA sequence: TGTGCCAGCAGCTTACTCCTCGCGGGGAACACTGAAGCTTTCTTT. This translates into CASSLLLAGNTEAFF. The variable domain in full, completed from reference TRBV7-9 and TRBJ1-1, reads DTGVSQNPRHKITKRGQNVTFRCDPISEHNRLYWYRQTLGQGPEFLTYFQNEAQLEKSRLLSDRFSAERPKGSFSTLEIQRTEQGDSAMYLCASSLLLAGNTEAFFGQGTRLTVV.

The V gene is TRBV2, the J gene TRBJ1-2; 7 bases line up with TRBD1. The V segment lost 6 bases and the J segment 4 bases; nucleotides outside the gene matches: 14. Germline values: CDR1 SNHLY, CDR2 FYNNEI. The CDR3 contains 16 residues. This CDR3 is CASSYLPTGARYGYTF. The CDR3 DNA is TGTGCCAGCAGCTACTTACCCACAGGGGCCCGCTATGGCTACACCTTC. Supplemented by reference TRBV2 and TRBJ1-2, the full variable domain reads EPEVTQTPSHQVTQMGQEVILRCVPISNHLYFYWYRQILGQKVEFLVSFYNNEISEKSEIFDDQFSVERPDGSNFTLKIRSTKLEDSAMYFCASSYLPTGARYGYTFGSGTRLTVV.

The chain carries TRBV5-6 and TRBJ1-4, with 9 bases that match TRBD1. Germline loops: CDR1 SGHDT, CDR2 YYEEEE. V dropped 4 bases and J dropped 7; count of bases not matched to a gene: 11. This CDR3 comprises 16 residues. The CDR3 DNA follows: TGTGCCAGCAGCCCATCAAACAGGGGGCAGGGTGAAAAACTGTTTTTT. Translation: CASSPSNRGQGEKLFF.

The count of this clone is one. V gene TRBV19 combines with J gene TRBJ1-5, with 8 bases aligning to TRBD1. With V trimmed by 5 bases and J by 5 bases, 2 bases remained unmatched. The CDR3 is 13 amino acids. Germline values: CDR1 LNHDA, CDR2 SQIVND (reference sequence). The CDR3 sequence: CASSLDRDQPQHF. The CDR3 nucleotides read TGTGCCAGTAGTTTGGACAGGGATCAGCCCCAGCATTTT. The full variable domain, its missing parts supplied by reference TRBV19 and TRBJ1-5, is DGGITQSPKYLFRKEGQNVTLSCEQNLNHDAMYWYRQDPGQGLRLIYYSQIVNDFQKGDIAEGYSVSREKKESFPLTVTSAQKNPTAFYLCASSLDRDQPQHFGDGTRLSIL.

The chain uses TRBV7-9 and TRBJ1-2; 8 bases fit TRBD1. Trimming cost V 5 bases and J 4 bases; bases outside gene matches: 12. Germline CDR1 and CDR2: SEHNR and FQNEAQ (reference sequence). This CDR3 has 16 residues. CDR3 in DNA: TGTGCCAGCAGCCTCGGGACAGGCCACGGCCGCTATGGCTACACCTTC. Encoded protein: CASSLGTGHGRYGYTF.

The CDR3 nucleotides are TGTGCCAGCGTAAAGACAGGGGGCCCCTACGAGCAGTACTTC. Protein: CASVKTGGPYEQYF. This chain uses TRBV7-2 with TRBJ2-7; 10 nucleotides match TRBD1. The CDR3 contains 14 residues. The ends lost 8 bases at V and 2 bases at J; junction bases unmatched: 6. CDR1 and CDR2 (germline): SGHTA, FQGNSA.

The rearrangement links TRBV19 to TRBJ2-7; TRBD1 matches 7 bases. V was pared by 3 bases and J by 1 base, with 6 bases of the junction left unmatched. From germline, CDR1 is LNHDA and CDR2 SQIVND (reference sequence). CDR3 length: 15 amino acids. As DNA, the CDR3 is TGTGCCAGTAGTATCAAGGGGGACAGTTCCTACGAGCAGTACTTC. It is translated as CASSIKGDSSYEQYF. Full variable domain (remainder filled in from reference TRBV19 and TRBJ2-7): DGGITQSPKYLFRKEGQNVTLSCEQNLNHDAMYWYRQDPGQGLRLIYYSQIVNDFQKGDIAEGYSVSREKKESFPLTVTSAQKNPTAFYLCASSIKGDSSYEQYFGPGTRLTVT.

This sequence joins TRBV14 and TRBJ1-6, with D tentatively TRBD1 (6 bases). This CDR3 spans 17 amino acids. Germline CDR1 reads SGHDN; CDR2 reads FVKESK. V lost 0 bases to trimming and J lost 4 bases, with 13 bases between them. Written as DNA, the CDR3 is TGTGCCAGCAGCCAAGAGGTCTCCAGGGGTTATAATTCACCCCTCCACTTT. Translation gives CASSQEVSRGYNSPLHF.

V is TRBV19 and J is TRBJ1-5; 11 bases are a match to TRBD1. The CDR3 has 19 residues. CDR1 and CDR2 (germline): LNHDA, SQIVND (reference sequence). The V and J ends lost 5 bases and 1 base, in that order; junction bases with no gene match: 13. In DNA, the CDR3 is TGTGCCAGTAGTCTTGAACCGGGACAGGGGGGAGGGAGCAATCAGCCCCAGCATTTT. The encoded protein is CASSLEPGQGGGSNQPQHF.

The chain joins TRBV10-3 to TRBJ2-5; 15 bases map to TRBD2. This CDR3 has 15 amino acids. In germline, CDR1 is ENHRY, CDR2 SYGVKD. With V trimmed by 10 bases and J by 4 bases, 7 bases remained unmatched. The CDR3 here is CASRTSGGAGETQYF. The CDR3 nucleotides read TGTGCCAGCCGGACTAGCGGGGGGGCAGGAGAGACCCAGTACTTC.

This chain joins TRBV5-1 and TRBJ2-5; no firm D call. The CDR3 runs 13 residues. Trimming removed 2 bases at V and 3 bases at J, with 8 bases between. From germline, CDR1 is SGHRS and CDR2 YFSETQ. In nucleotides, the CDR3 is TGCGCCAGCAGCTTCGTGCCAGAAGAGACCCAGTACTTC. Translating it yields CASSFVPEETQYF.

The chain joins TRBV28 to TRBJ1-2, with D possibly matching TRBD1 (5 bases). V lost 2 bases and J lost 8, with 15 bases in between. The CDR3 spans 14 residues. Germline CDR1 is MDHEN and CDR2 is SYDVKM. The CDR3 DNA is TGTGCCAGCAGTTTAGAGGGACTCACATGGGGCTACACCTTC. Translated: CASSLEGLTWGYTF.

J is TRBJ2-5 and V is TRBV6-6; 8 bases align to TRBD2. The V gene's germline CDR1 is MNHNY and CDR2 SVGAGI (reference sequence). The J segment lost 5 bases and the V segment lost 0 bases, leaving 5 bases of the junction unmatched. The CDR3 consists of 15 residues. The DNA for the CDR3 is TGTGCCAGCAGTTACTCGCCGGGGGGGCTGGAGACCCAGTACTTC. This encodes CASSYSPGGLETQYF.

This chain connects TRBV7-2 to TRBJ2-2, with TRBD2 matching 9 bases. Per germline, CDR1 SGHTA and CDR2 FQGNSA. The CDR3 sequence is 15 residues long. V lost 5 bases to trimming and J lost 3 bases; unmatched junction nucleotides: 4. In nucleotides, the CDR3 is TGTGCCAGCAGCCCCGGGACTAGCTACACCGGGGAGCTGTTTTTT. Protein product: CASSPGTSYTGELFF. Drawing the rest from reference TRBV7-2 and TRBJ2-2, the complete variable domain is GAGVSQSPSNKVTEKGKDVELRCDPISGHTALYWYRQSLGQGLEFLIYFQGNSAPDKSGLPSDRFSAERTGGSVSTLTIQRTQQEDSAVYLCASSPGTSYTGELFFGEGSRLTVL.

The J gene is TRBJ1-2, the V gene TRBV29-1; no definite D call. Germline CDR1 SQVTM, CDR2 ANQGSEA. Trimming removed 4 bases at V and 7 bases at J, with 10 bases between. The CDR3 is 11 amino acids. The CDR3 DNA follows: TGCAGCGTTGTCGGGTACGGTGGCTACACCTTC. Translating it yields CSVVGYGGYTF. Using reference TRBV29-1 and TRBJ1-2 for the parts outside the CDR3, the full variable domain is SAVISQKPSRDICQRGTSLTIQCQVDSQVTMMFWYRQQPGQSLTLIATANQGSEATYESGFVIDKFPISRPNLTFSTLTVSNMSPEDSSIYLCSVVGYGGYTFGSGTRLTVV.

The V and J genes are TRBV7-2 and TRBJ2-1; 14 bases are a match to TRBD2. This CDR3 has 17 residues. Germline CDR1 SGHTA, CDR2 FQGNSA. The ends lost 3 bases at V and 10 bases at J; junction bases unmatched: 11. CDR3 loop: CASSLPHRLAGGMEQFF. For the CDR3, the DNA is TGTGCCAGCAGCTTGCCCCACCGACTAGCGGGGGGGATGGAGCAGTTCTTC.

The chain links TRBV5-1 to TRBJ2-7, with 7 bases matching TRBD1. Germline CDR1 SGHRS, CDR2 YFSETQ. J was trimmed by 5 bases and V by 5 bases; bases with no gene match: 10. CDR3 length: 14 residues. For the CDR3, the DNA is TGCGCCAGCAGTCATAGACAGGGAGTCAACGAGCAGTACTTC. Translated: CASSHRQGVNEQYF.

This chain joins TRBV10-3 and TRBJ1-3; D unclear. The CDR3 runs to 16 residues. The V gene lost 3 bases and the J gene lost 0 bases, with 12 bases spanning the gap. Germline CDR1 is ENHRY and CDR2 is SYGVKD. The CDR3 coding sequence is TGTGCCATCAGTGACAACCAAGAACACTCTGGAAACACCATATATTTT. Its protein product is CAISDNQEHSGNTIYF.

The J gene is TRBJ2-7, the V gene TRBV18; 7 bases match TRBD2. Germline V gene data show CDR1 as KGHSH and CDR2 as LQKENI. This CDR3 has 14 amino acids. The junction had 7 bases not matched to a gene; V was cut back by 6 bases and J by 2 bases. CDR3 nucleotide sequence: TGTGCCAGCTCCTTCAGGGAGGGAACCTACGAGCAGTACTTC. This encodes CASSFREGTYEQYF.

CDR3 nucleotide sequence: TGTGCCAGCAGTTACGGAATGGGGGGGACTGAAGCTTTCTTT. Amino acid sequence: CASSYGMGGTEAFF. V is TRBV6-6 and J is TRBJ1-1; possible D gene TRBD1, 5 bases. Germline V CDR1 and CDR2: MNHNY, SVGAGI (reference sequence). This CDR3 region has 14 residues. Trimming removed 2 bases from V and 5 bases from J, with 12 bases in between.

V is TRBV18 and J is TRBJ1-6; possible D gene TRBD1, 6 bases. CDR1 KGHSH and CDR2 LQKENI come from the germline V gene. Trimming removed 5 bases from V and 2 bases from J, with 13 bases in between. The CDR3 is made up of 16 amino acids. CDR3 nucleotides: TGTGCCAGCTCATCCAAACCAGGGGCCTATAATTCACCCCTCCACTTT. It codes for CASSSKPGAYNSPLHF. Full variable domain (remainder filled in from reference TRBV18 and TRBJ1-6): NAGVMQNPRHLVRRRGQEARLRCSPMKGHSHVYWYRQLPEEGLKFMVYLQKENIIDESGMPKERFSAEFPKEGPSILRIQQVVRGDSAAYFCASSSKPGAYNSPLHFGNGTRLTVT.

The chain couples TRBV4-3 to TRBJ2-4; the D gene is possibly TRBD1 (6 bases). The CDR3 sequence is 18 residues long. Germline assignment: CDR1 LGHNA and CDR2 YSLEER. Deletions cut 4 bases from V and 1 base from J, with 20 bases between. CDR3 amino acids: CASSPLAARDKAKNIQYF. The CDR3 DNA is TGCGCCAGCAGCCCGTTAGCTGCCCGGGACAAGGCCAAAAACATTCAGTACTTC.

The V call is TRBV6-6, the J call TRBJ1-5; 7 positions match TRBD1. V lost 5 bases and J lost 6; bases outside the gene matches: 4. Germline values: CDR1 MNHNY, CDR2 SVGAGI (reference sequence). CDR3 length equals 13 residues. This CDR3 reads CASSQTGSQPQHF. The CDR3 coding sequence is TGTGCCAGCAGTCAGACAGGGTCTCAGCCCCAGCATTTT.

This chain links TRBV2 with TRBJ2-7; D is perhaps TRBD2 (5 bases). CDR3 length equals 14 residues. V was clipped by 2 bases and J by 0 bases, with 8 bases between them. Germline CDR1 SNHLY, CDR2 FYNNEI. The CDR3 DNA is TGTGCCAGCAGTGAACCCCGGGGCTCCTACGAGCAGTACTTC. This gives the protein CASSEPRGSYEQYF.

The J gene is TRBJ2-2, the V gene TRBV6-1; TRBD2 matches 8 bases. V lost 1 base and J lost 6; bases outside the gene matches: 19. The CDR3 extends over 20 amino acids. CDR1 and CDR2 from the germline V gene are MNHNS and SASEGT. This CDR3 is CASSEVHGRAAVGFAGELFF. The CDR3 nucleotides read TGTGCCAGCAGTGAAGTTCACGGGAGGGCCGCGGTTGGGTTTGCCGGGGAGCTGTTTTTT.

The chain recombines TRBV4-3 with TRBJ1-1; 9 bases fit TRBD1. V shed 2 bases, J shed 5 bases, and the junction held 15 bases outside the gene matches. Germline CDR1 reads LGHNA; CDR2 reads YSLEER. The CDR3 covers 18 residues. The CDR3 here is CASSQNWGTGTWGTEAFF. The CDR3 DNA is TGCGCCAGCAGCCAAAATTGGGGGACAGGGACTTGGGGGACTGAAGCTTTCTTT.

This chain uses TRBV5-6 with TRBJ2-1, with 7 nucleotides matching TRBD1. Trimming took 4 bases from V and 10 from J; bases not matched to a gene: 8. From germline, CDR1 is SGHDT and CDR2 YYEEEE. The CDR3 extends over 13 amino acids. The CDR3 sequence is CASSRLTGLEQFF. The CDR3 DNA sequence: TGTGCCAGCAGCCGCCTGACAGGGTTGGAGCAGTTCTTC.

The chain uses TRBV28 and TRBJ2-3; 11 bases agree with TRBD2. The germline CDR1 and CDR2 sequences are MDHEN and SYDVKM. CDR3 length equals 17 residues. The V gene end was trimmed by 3 bases and the J gene end by 2 bases; junction bases not matched to a gene: 7. The CDR3: CASSLVAGGRITDTQYF. CDR3 DNA: TGTGCCAGCAGTTTGGTAGCGGGGGGGCGAATCACAGATACGCAGTATTTT.

V is TRBV7-3 and J is TRBJ2-1, with TRBD1 matching over 7 bases. CDR1 and CDR2 from the germline V gene are SGHTA and FQGTGA. J was trimmed by 8 bases and V by 5 bases; bases with no gene match: 21. The CDR3 runs 18 residues. CDR3 sequence: CASSPLTGMSPMVDEQFF. CDR3 bases: TGTGCCAGCAGCCCACTGACAGGGATGAGCCCCATGGTGGATGAGCAGTTCTTC.